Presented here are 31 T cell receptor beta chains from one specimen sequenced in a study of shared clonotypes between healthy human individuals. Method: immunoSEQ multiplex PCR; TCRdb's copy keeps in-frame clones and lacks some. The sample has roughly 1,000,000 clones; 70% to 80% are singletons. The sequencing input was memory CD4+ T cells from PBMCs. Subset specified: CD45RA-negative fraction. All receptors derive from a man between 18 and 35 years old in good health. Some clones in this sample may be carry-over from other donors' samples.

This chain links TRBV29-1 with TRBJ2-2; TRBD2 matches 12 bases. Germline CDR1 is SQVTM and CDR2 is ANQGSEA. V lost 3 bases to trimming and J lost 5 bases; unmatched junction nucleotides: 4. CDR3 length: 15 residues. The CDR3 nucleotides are TGCAGCGTTGATGTGGGACTAGCGGGTACCGGGGAGCTGTTTTTT. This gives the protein CSVDVGLAGTGELFF.

The CDR3 spells CASILGSIKNEKLFF. CDR3 DNA sequence: TGTGCCAGCATTCTAGGGAGTATCAAAAATGAAAAACTGTTTTTT. The V gene is TRBV27, the J gene TRBJ1-4; D is undetermined. CDR3 length equals 15 residues. In germline, CDR1 is MNHEY, CDR2 SMNVEV (reference sequence). Trimming removed 7 bases from V and 5 bases from J, with 17 bases in between.

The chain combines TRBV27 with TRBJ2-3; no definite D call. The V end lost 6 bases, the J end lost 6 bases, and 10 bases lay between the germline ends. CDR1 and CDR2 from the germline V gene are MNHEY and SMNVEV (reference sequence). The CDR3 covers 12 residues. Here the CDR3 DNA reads TGTGCCAGCAGACCTAGGGCTGATACGCAGTATTTT. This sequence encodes CASRPRADTQYF.

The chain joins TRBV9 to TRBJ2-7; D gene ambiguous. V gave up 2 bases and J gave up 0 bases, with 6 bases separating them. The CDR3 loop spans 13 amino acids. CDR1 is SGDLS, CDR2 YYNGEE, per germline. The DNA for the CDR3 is TGTGCCAGCAGCGTGGACGGCTCCTACGAGCAGTACTTC. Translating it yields CASSVDGSYEQYF.

As DNA, the CDR3 is TGCGCCAGCAGTCACCCACCCGTCTGCCCAGATACGCAGTATTTT. Protein product: CASSHPPVCPDTQYF. The rearrangement uses TRBV23-1 and TRBJ2-3; D is uncertain. TRBV23-1 counts as an open reading frame of uncertain function. Trimming took 3 bases from V and 4 from J, leaving 14 bases between them. The CDR3 runs to 15 residues.

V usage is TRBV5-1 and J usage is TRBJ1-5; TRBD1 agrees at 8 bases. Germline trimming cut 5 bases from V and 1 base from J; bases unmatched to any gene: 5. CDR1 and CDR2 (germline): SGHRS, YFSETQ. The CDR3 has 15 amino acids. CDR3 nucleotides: TGCGCCAGCAGTCGCTGGACAGGGAGCAATCAGCCCCAGCATTTT. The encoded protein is CASSRWTGSNQPQHF.

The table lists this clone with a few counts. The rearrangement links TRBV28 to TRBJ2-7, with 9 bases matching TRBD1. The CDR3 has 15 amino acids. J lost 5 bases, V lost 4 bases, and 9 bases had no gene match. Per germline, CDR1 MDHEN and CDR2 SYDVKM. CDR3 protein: CASSSPQTGGDEQYF. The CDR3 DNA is TGTGCCAGCAGTTCCCCCCAAACAGGGGGCGACGAGCAGTACTTC.

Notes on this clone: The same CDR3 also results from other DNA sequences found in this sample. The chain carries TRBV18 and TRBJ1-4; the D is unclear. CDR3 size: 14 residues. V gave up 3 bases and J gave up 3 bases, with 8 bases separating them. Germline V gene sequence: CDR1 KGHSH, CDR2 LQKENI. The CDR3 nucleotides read TGTGCCAGCTCACCGGCGGGCTCTAATGAAAAACTGTTTTTT. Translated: CASSPAGSNEKLFF.

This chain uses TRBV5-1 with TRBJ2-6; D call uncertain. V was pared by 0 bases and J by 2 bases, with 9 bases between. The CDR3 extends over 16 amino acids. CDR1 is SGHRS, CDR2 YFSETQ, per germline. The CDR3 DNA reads TGCGCCAGCAGCTTGGCCGGGTGGGCTGGGGCCAACGTCCTGACTTTC. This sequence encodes CASSLAGWAGANVLTF. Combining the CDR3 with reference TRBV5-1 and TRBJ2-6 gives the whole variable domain KAGVTQTPRYLIKTRGQQVTLSCSPISGHRSVSWYQQTPGQGLQFLFEYFSETQRNKGNFPGRFSGRQFSNSRSEMNVSTLELGDSALYLCASSLAGWAGANVLTFGAGSRLTVL.

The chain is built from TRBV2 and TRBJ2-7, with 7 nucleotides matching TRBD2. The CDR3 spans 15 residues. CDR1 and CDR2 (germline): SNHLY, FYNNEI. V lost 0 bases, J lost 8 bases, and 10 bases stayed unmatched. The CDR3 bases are TGTGCCAGCAGTGAAGCGGGCCTAGCGGTGGGAAAGCAGTACTTC. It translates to CASSEAGLAVGKQYF.

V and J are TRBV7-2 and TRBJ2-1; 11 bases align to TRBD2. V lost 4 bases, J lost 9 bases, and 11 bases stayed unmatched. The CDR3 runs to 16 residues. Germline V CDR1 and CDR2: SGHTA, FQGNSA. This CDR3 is CASSYPGLAGGGEQFF. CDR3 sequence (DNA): TGTGCCAGCAGCTACCCCGGGCTAGCGGGAGGCGGTGAGCAGTTCTTC.

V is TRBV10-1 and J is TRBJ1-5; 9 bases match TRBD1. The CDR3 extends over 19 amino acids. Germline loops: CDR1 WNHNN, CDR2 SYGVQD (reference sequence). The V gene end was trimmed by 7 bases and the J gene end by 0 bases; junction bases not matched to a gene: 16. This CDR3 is CASIPPGTGRLNSNQPQHF. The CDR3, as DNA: TGCGCCAGCATCCCCCCCGGGACAGGGAGACTGAATAGCAATCAGCCCCAGCATTTT.

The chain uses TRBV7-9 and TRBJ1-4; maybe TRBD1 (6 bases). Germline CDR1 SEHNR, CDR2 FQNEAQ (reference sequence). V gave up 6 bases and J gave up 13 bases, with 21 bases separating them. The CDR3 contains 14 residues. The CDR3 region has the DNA TGTGCCAGCAGTCCTTCAGGGGCCCTAGGGGGACTGTTTTTT. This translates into CASSPSGALGGLFF.

CDR3 sequence reads: CASQGLLNYGYTF. The CDR3 DNA reads TGTGCCAGCCAAGGCCTACTTAACTATGGCTACACCTTC. The chain is built from TRBV6-1 and TRBJ1-2; D not resolved. This CDR3 spans 13 amino acids. V was pared by 8 bases and J by 1 base, with 11 bases between. Germline CDR1 reads MNHNS; CDR2 reads SASEGT.

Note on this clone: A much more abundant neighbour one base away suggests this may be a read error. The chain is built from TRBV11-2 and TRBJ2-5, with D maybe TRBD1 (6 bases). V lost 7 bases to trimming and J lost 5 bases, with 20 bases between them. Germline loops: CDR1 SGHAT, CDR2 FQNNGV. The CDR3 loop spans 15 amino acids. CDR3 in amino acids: CASNENRVERETQYF. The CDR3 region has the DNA TGTGCCAGCAACGAGAACAGGGTCGAGCGGGAGACCCAGTACTTC.

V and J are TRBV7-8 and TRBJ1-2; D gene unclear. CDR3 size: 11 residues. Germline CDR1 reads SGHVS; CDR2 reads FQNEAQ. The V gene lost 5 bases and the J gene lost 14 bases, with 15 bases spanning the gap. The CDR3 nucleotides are TGTGCCAGCAGCCCCCTTGATGCGAGGACCTTC. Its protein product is CASSPLDARTF.

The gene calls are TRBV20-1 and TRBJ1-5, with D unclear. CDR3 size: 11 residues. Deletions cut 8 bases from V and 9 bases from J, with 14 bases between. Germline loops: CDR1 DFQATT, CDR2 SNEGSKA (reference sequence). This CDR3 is CSITARGPQHF. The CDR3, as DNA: TGCAGTATAACGGCCCGGGGGCCCCAGCATTTT.

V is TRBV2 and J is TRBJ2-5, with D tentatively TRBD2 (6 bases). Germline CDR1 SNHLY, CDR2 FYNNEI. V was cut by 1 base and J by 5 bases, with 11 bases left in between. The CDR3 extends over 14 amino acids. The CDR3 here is CASSEDRGGETQYF. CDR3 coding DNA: TGTGCCAGCAGTGAAGACCGAGGAGGGGAGACCCAGTACTTC. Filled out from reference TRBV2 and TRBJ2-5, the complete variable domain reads EPEVTQTPSHQVTQMGQEVILRCVPISNHLYFYWYRQILGQKVEFLVSFYNNEISEKSEIFDDQFSVERPDGSNFTLKIRSTKLEDSAMYFCASSEDRGGETQYFGPGTRLLVL.

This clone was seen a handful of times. The CDR3 DNA reads as TGTGCCAGCTCACCTTGGGGGGCGCAAGAGCAGTACTTC. This translates into CASSPWGAQEQYF. V and J are TRBV18 and TRBJ2-7, with D perhaps being TRBD1 or TRBD2 (6 bases each). V lost 3 bases, J lost 7 bases, and 13 bases lay in between. Looked up from germline, CDR1 is KGHSH and CDR2 is LQKENI. The CDR3 totals 13 residues. The full variable domain, completed using reference TRBV18 and TRBJ2-7, is NAGVMQNPRHLVRRRGQEARLRCSPMKGHSHVYWYRQLPEEGLKFMVYLQKENIIDESGMPKERFSAEFPKEGPSILRIQQVVRGDSAAYFCASSPWGAQEQYFGPGTRLTVT.

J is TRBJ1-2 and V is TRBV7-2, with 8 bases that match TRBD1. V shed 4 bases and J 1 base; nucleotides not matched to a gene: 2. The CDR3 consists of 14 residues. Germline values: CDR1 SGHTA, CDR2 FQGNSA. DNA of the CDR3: TGTGCCAGCAGCTCAGACAGGGGTAACTATGGCTACACCTTC. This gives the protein CASSSDRGNYGYTF.

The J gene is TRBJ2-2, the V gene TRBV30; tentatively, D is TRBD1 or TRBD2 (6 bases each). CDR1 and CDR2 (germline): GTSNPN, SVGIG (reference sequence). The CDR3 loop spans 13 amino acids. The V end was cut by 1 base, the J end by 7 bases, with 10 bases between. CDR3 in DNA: TGTGCCTGGAGTGAAGGGGGGAGCGGGGAGCTGTTTTTT. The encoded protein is CAWSEGGSGELFF.

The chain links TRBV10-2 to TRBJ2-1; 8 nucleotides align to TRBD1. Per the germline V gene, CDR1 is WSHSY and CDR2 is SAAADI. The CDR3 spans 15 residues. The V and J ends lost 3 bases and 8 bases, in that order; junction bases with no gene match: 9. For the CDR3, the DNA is TGCGCCAGCAGTGACGCCGGGACAGGTGGGGATGAGCAGTTCTTC. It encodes CASSDAGTGGDEQFF.

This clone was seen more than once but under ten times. CDR3 nucleotides: TGTGCCAGTAGTATTCAACAGGGGGCAGGCGGGGAGCTGTTTTTT. Amino acid sequence: CASSIQQGAGGELFF. V and J are TRBV19 and TRBJ2-2; 9 bases are a match to TRBD1. This CDR3 spans 15 amino acids. With 3 bases clipped from V and 7 bases from J, the junction kept 6 bases outside the gene matches. Germline assignment: CDR1 LNHDA and CDR2 SQIVND (reference sequence).

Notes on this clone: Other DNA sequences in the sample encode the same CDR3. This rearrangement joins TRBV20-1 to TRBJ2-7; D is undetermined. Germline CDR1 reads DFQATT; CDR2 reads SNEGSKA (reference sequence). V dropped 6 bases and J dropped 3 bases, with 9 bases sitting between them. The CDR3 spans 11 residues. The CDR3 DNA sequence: TGCAGTGCGTTGCGGAACTACGAGCAGTACTTC. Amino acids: CSALRNYEQYF.

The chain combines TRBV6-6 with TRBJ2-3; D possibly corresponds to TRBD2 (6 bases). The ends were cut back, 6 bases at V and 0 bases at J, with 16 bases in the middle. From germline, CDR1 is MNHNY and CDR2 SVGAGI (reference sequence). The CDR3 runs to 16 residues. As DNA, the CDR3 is TGTGCCAGCAGCGGCGGGACGGAAATTAGCACAGATACGCAGTATTTT. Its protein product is CASSGGTEISTDTQYF.

The CDR3 sequence is CASSSQPRALHEQYF. DNA for the CDR3: TGTGCCAGCAGTTCCCAACCCCGGGCCCTCCACGAGCAGTACTTC. The V call is TRBV6-5, the J call TRBJ2-7; D gene unclear. The germline V gene has CDR1 MNHEY and CDR2 SVGAGI. Trimming left V 4 bases short and J 5 bases short, with 18 bases between. The CDR3 runs 15 residues.

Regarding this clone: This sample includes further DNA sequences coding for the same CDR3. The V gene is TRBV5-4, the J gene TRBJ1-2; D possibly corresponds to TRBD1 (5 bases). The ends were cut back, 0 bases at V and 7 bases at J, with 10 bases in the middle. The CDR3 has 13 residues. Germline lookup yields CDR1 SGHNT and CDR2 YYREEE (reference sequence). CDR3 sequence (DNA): TGTGCCAGCAGCTTGGATCGGAGGGGTGGCTACACCTTC. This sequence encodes CASSLDRRGGYTF.

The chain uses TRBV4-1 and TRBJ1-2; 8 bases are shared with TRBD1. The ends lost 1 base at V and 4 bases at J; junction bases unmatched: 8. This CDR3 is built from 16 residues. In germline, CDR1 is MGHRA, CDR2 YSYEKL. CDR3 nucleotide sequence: TGCGCCAGCAGCCAAGGCGGTGGGGACAGGACCTATGGCTACACCTTC. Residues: CASSQGGGDRTYGYTF.

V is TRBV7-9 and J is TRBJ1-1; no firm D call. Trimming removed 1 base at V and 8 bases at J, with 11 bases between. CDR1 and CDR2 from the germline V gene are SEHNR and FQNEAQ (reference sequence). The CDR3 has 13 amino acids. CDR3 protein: CASSLGGRVEAFF. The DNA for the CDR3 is TGTGCCAGCAGCTTAGGAGGTCGGGTCGAAGCTTTCTTT.

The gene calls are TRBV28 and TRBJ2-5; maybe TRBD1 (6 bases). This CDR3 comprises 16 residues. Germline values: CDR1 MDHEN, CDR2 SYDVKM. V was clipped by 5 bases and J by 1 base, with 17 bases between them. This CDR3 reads CASSPHPGHRQETQYF. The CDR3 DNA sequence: TGTGCCAGCAGTCCGCATCCGGGACATCGCCAAGAGACCCAGTACTTC.

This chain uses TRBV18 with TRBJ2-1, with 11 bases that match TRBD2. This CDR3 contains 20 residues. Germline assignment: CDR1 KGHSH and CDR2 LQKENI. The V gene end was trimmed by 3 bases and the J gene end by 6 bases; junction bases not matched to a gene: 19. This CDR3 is CASSPGTAGTSGFGANEQFF. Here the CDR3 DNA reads TGTGCCAGCTCACCGGGGACGGCCGGGACTAGCGGCTTCGGAGCCAATGAGCAGTTCTTC.